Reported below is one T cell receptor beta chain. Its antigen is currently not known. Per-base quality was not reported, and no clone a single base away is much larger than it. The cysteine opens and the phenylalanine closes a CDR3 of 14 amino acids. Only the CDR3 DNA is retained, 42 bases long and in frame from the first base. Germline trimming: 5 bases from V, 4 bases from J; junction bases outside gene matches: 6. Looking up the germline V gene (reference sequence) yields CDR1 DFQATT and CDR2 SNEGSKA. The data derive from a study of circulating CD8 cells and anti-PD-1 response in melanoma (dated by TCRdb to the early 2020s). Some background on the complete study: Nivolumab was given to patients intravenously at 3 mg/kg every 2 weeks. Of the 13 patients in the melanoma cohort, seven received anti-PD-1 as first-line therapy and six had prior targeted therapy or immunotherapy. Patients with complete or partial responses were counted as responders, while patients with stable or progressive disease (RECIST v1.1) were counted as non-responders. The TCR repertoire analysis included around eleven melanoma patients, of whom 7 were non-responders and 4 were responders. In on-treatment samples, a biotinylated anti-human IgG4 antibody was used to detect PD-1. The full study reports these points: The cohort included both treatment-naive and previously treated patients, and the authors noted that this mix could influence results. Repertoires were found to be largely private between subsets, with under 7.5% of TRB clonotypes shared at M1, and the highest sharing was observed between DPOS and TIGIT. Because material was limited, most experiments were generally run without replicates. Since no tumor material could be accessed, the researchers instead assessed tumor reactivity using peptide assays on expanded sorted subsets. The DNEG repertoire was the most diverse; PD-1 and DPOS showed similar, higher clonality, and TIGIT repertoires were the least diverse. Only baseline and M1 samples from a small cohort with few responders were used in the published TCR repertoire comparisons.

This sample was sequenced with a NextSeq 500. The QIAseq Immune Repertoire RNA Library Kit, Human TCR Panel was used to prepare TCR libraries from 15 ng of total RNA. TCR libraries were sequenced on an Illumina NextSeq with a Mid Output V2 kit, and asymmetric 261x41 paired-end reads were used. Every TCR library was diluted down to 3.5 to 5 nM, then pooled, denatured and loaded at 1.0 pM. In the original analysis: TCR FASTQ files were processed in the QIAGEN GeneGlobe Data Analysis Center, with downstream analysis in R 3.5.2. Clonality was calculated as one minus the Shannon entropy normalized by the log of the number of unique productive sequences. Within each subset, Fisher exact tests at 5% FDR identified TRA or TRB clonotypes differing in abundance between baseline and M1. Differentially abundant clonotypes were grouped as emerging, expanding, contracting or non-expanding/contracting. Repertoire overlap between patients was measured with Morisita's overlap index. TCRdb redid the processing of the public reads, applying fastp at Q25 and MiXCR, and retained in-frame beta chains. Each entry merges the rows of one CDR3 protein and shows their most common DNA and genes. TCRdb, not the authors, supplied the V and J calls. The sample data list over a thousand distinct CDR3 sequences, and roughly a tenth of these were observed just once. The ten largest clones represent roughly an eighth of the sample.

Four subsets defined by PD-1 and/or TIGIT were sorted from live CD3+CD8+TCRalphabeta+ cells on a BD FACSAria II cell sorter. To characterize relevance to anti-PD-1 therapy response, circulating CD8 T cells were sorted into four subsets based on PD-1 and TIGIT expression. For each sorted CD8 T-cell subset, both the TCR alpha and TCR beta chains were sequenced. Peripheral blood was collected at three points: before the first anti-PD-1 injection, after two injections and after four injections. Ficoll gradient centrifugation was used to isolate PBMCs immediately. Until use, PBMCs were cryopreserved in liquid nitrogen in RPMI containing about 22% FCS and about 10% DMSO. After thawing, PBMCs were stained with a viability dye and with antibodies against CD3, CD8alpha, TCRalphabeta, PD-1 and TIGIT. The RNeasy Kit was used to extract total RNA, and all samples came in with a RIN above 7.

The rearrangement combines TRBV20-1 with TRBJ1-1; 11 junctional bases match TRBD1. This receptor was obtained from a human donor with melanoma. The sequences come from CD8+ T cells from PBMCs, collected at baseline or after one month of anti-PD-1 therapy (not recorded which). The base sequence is TGCAGTGCTGGAGCCGGGACAGGGGGCACTGAAGCTTTCTTT. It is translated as CSAGAGTGGTEAFF.